Each of the 6 T cell receptor beta chains below was sequenced from the same sample in a study of post-analysis software for immune sequencing data (dated by TCRdb to about 2015). The library was generated by PCR. Sequencing used an Illumina HiSeq 2500. To reduce PCR and sequencing biases, unique molecular identifiers were built into the TCR beta cDNA libraries. TCRdb cleaned the public reads at Q25 with fastp, built clones with MiXCR and kept in-frame beta chains. Each entry merges the rows of one CDR3 protein and shows their most common DNA and genes. The sample records over 150,000 distinct CDR3 sequences, under 40% of which are singletons. The ten largest clones add up to approximately 30% of the sample. The time point label, as the study defines it: second blood draw from one MS patient after hematopoietic stem cell transplantation. Sample: blood, taken after autologous hematopoietic stem cell transplantation. The receptors derive from a girl aged 5-17 years with multiple sclerosis. Donor details come from another sample of the same person, matched by shared clones.

The genes are TRBV7-6 and TRBJ2-7; D not certain. V lost 1 base, J lost 4 bases, and 2 bases lay in between. Germline CDR1 is SGHVS and CDR2 is FNYEAQ. The CDR3 sequence is 11 residues long. This chain's CDR3 is CASSLEYEQYF. CDR3 nucleotide sequence: TGTGCCAGCAGCTTAGAGTACGAGCAGTACTTC.

This clonotype was found many times. This chain uses TRBV11-2 with TRBJ2-5; perhaps TRBD2 as D (5 bases). The V gene lost 5 bases and the J gene lost 4 bases, with 17 bases spanning the gap. Looked up from germline, CDR1 is SGHAT and CDR2 is FQNNGV. This CDR3 region has 15 residues. CDR3: CASSPLDFGLETQYF. CDR3 nucleotide sequence: TGTGCCAGCAGCCCTCTTGACTTCGGACTAGAGACCCAGTACTTC.

This clonotype was recorded at least ten times. The V call is TRBV9, the J call TRBJ1-1; D is perhaps TRBD1 (5 bases). Trimming shortened V by 3 bases and J by 1 base, and 10 bases separated the two germline ends. CDR1 is SGDLS and CDR2 is YYNGEE in the germline V gene. This CDR3 comprises 14 residues. The DNA for the CDR3 is TGTGCCAGCAGCGGAGAAACAGGGAACACTGAAGCTTTCTTT. Protein sequence: CASSGETGNTEAFF.

The chain links TRBV5-1 to TRBJ1-5; 7 nucleotides match TRBD1. The germline V gene encodes CDR1 SGHRS and CDR2 YFSETQ. The trim removed 4 bases at V and 4 bases at J, leaving 5 bases unmatched. CDR3 length: 14 residues. The CDR3 region has the DNA TGCGCCAGCAGCCCCGGGACAGATAATCAGCCCCAGCATTTT. This sequence encodes CASSPGTDNQPQHF.

This clonotype has only a few counts. This sequence joins TRBV7-2 and TRBJ1-2; a possible D gene is TRBD1 (5 bases). Germline V CDR1 and CDR2: SGHTA, FQGNSA. The CDR3 is made up of 16 amino acids. The ends were cut back, 1 base at V and 2 bases at J, with 14 bases in the middle. The CDR3 spells CASSLVRDPTNYGYTF. The CDR3 DNA is TGTGCCAGCAGCTTAGTAAGGGACCCAACAAACTATGGCTACACCTTC.

In this sample, this clonotype turned up many times. The chain uses TRBV29-1 and TRBJ2-3; D remains ambiguous. The V gene's germline CDR1 is SQVTM and CDR2 ANQGSEA. This CDR3 has 10 residues. Trimming cost V 4 bases and J 6 bases, with 5 bases left between them. CDR3 loop: CSVARDTQYF. CDR3 bases: TGCAGCGTTGCAAGGGATACGCAGTATTTT.